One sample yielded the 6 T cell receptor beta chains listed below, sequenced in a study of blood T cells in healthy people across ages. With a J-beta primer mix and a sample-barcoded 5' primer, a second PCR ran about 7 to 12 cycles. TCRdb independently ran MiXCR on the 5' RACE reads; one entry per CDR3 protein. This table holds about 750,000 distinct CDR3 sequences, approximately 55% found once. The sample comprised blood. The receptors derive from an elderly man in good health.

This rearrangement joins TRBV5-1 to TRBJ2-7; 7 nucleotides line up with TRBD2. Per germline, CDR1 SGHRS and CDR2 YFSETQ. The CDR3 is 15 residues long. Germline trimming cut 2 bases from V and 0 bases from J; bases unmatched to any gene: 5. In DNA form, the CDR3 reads TGCGCCAGCAGCTTCACTAGCGCACGCTCCTACGAGCAGTACTTC. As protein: CASSFTSARSYEQYF.

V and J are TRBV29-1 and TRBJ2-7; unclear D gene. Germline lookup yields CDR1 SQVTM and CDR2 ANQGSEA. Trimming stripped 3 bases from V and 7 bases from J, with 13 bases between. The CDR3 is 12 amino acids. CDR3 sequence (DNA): TGCAGCGTTGATAGCCAGCTCAATGAGCAGTACTTC. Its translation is CSVDSQLNEQYF.

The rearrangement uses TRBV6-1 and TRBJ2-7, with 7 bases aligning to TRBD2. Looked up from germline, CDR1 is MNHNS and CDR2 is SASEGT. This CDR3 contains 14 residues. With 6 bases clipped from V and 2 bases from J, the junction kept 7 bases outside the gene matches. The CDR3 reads CASSTASGAYEQYF. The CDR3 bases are TGTGCCAGCAGCACGGCTAGCGGCGCCTACGAGCAGTACTTC.

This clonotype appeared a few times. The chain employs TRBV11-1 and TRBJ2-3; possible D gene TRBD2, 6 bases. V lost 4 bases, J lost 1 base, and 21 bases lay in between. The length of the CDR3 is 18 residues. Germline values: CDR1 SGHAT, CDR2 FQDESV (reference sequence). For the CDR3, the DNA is TGTGCCAGCAGCTCCTATCGTGGGGCCCGGAGGGGCACAGATACGCAGTATTTT. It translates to CASSSYRGARRGTDTQYF. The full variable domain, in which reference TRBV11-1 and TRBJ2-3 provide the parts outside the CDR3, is EAEVAQSPRYKITEKSQAVAFWCDPISGHATLYWYRQILGQGPELLVQFQDESVVDDSQLPKDRFSAERLKGVDSTLKIQPAELGDSAMYLCASSSYRGARRGTDTQYFGPGTRLTVL.

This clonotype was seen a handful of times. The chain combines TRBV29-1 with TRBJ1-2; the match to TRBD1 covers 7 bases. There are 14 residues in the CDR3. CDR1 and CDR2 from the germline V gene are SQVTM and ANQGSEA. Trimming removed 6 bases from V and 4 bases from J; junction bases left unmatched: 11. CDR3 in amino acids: CSVSGGKELYGYTF. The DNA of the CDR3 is TGCAGCGTCTCAGGGGGAAAGGAGCTCTATGGCTACACCTTC. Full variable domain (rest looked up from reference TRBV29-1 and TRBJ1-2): SAVISQKPSRDICQRGTSLTIQCQVDSQVTMMFWYRQQPGQSLTLIATANQGSEATYESGFVIDKFPISRPNLTFSTLTVSNMSPEDSSIYLCSVSGGKELYGYTFGSGTRLTVV.

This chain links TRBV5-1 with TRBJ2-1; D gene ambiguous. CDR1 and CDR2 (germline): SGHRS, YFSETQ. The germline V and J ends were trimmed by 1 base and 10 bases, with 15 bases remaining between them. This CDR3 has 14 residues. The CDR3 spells CASSLTESPREQFF. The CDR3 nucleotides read TGCGCCAGCAGCTTGACCGAGTCGCCAAGGGAGCAGTTCTTC.